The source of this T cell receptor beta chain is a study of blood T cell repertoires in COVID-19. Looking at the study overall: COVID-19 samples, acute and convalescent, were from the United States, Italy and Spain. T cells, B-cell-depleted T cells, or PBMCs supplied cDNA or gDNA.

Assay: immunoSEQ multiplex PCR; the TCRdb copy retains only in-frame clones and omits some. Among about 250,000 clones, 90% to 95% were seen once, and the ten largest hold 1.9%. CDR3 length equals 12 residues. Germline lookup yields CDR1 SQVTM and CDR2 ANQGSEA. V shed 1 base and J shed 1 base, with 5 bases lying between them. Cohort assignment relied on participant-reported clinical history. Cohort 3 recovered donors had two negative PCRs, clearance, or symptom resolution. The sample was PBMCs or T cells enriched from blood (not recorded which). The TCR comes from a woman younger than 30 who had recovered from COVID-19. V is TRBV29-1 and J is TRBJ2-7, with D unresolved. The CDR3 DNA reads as TGCAGCGTTGAAGGGGCATCCTACGAGCAGTACTTC. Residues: CSVEGASYEQYF.